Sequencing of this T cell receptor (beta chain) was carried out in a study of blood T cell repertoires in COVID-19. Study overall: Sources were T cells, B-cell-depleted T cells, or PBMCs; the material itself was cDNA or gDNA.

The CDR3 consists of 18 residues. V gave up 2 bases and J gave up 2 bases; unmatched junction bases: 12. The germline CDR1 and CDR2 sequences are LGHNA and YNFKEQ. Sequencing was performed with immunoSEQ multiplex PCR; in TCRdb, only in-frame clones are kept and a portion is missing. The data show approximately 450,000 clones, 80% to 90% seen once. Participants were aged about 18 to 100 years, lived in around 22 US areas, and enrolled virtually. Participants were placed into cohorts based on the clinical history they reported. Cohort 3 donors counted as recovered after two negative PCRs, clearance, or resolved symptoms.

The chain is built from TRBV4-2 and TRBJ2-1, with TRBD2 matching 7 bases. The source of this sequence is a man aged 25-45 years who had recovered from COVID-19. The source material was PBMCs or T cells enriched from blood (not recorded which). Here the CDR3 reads CASSQTRIVAGAYNEQFF. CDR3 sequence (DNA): TGTGCCAGCAGCCAAACTCGGATTGTGGCGGGAGCCTACAATGAGCAGTTCTTC.